These 26 T cell receptor beta chains originate from one sample sequenced in a study of low-dose radiotherapy and immunotherapy resistance in tumors. Stated time point: after trial treatment. Treatment given: LDRT plus nivolumab, ipilimumab, low-dose cyclophosphamide and aspirin (RACIN trial). First-strand cDNA used TRAV- and TRBV-specific primers, covering alpha and beta chains. Using a constant-region primer together with a V-primer adapter, TCRs were subjected to approximately 20 PCR cycles of amplification. TCRdb used MiXCR to reprocess the reads, holding one entry per CDR3 protein. The sample consists of around 84,000 distinct CDR3 sequences, 17% of them appearing once. Sequencing used PBMCs, obtained after low-dose radiotherapy plus immunotherapy. The receptors stem from a male donor with prostate cancer.

This clonotype was picked up many times. The J gene is TRBJ2-5, the V gene TRBV28; D is possibly TRBD1 or TRBD2 (5 bases each). Germline CDR1 and CDR2: MDHEN and SYDVKM. The CDR3 is 14 amino acids. Trimming cost V 5 bases and J 5 bases, with 15 bases left between them. This chain's CDR3 is CASSIAGAAETQYF. In DNA form, the CDR3 reads TGTGCCAGCAGTATAGCCGGGGCGGCGGAGACCCAGTACTTC.

This clonotype was observed at least ten times. This chain joins TRBV20-1 and TRBJ2-1; 10 bases align to TRBD2. Looked up from germline, CDR1 is DFQATT and CDR2 is SNEGSKA (reference sequence). The CDR3 contains 15 residues. Germline trimming cut 3 bases from V and 6 bases from J; bases unmatched to any gene: 8. In DNA form, the CDR3 reads TGCAGTGCTAGGAAGCGGCTAGCGGGAGTCAATGAGCAGTTCTTC. Translating it yields CSARKRLAGVNEQFF.

This clonotype was detected many times. The chain has TRBV6-2 or TRBV6-3 and TRBJ1-6, with no clear D. V lost 2 bases, J lost 7 bases, and 6 bases lay in between. This CDR3 has 13 residues. The germline gives CDR1 MNHEY, CDR2 SVGEGT. The CDR3 loop is CASSYLMNSPLHF. In DNA form, the CDR3 reads TGTGCCAGCAGTTACCTGATGAATTCACCCCTCCACTTT.

This clonotype was picked up many times. The V and J genes are TRBV5-1 and TRBJ2-7, with D perhaps TRBD2 (6 bases). The CDR3 contains 16 residues. Per germline, CDR1 SGHRS and CDR2 YFSETQ. V was clipped by 0 bases and J by 3 bases, with 16 bases between them. CDR3 bases: TGCGCCAGCAGCTTGGGGAGGGGCGGAGGGCGCTACGAGCAGTACTTC. It yields the protein CASSLGRGGGRYEQYF.

The sample holds many counts of this clonotype. This chain connects TRBV12-5 to TRBJ1-1; perhaps TRBD1 as D (5 bases). Germline values: CDR1 LGHNT, CDR2 FRNRAP. This CDR3 comprises 16 residues. The ends were cut back, 5 bases at V and 0 bases at J, with 16 bases in the middle. CDR3 coding DNA: TGTGCTAGTGGTCGAACGAACGAGGGACTGAACACTGAAGCTTTCTTT. It codes for CASGRTNEGLNTEAFF.

This clonotype was counted many times. The rearrangement joins TRBV2 to TRBJ1-5; tentative D call: TRBD1 (6 bases). V was cut by 5 bases and J by 4 bases, with 12 bases left in between. This CDR3 spans 14 amino acids. CDR1 is SNHLY and CDR2 is FYNNEI in the germline V gene. The CDR3 protein is CASSQQGPNQPQHF. As DNA, the CDR3 is TGTGCCAGCAGTCAACAGGGACCTAATCAGCCCCAGCATTTT. Drawing the rest from reference TRBV2 and TRBJ1-5, the complete variable domain is EPEVTQTPSHQVTQMGQEVILRCVPISNHLYFYWYRQILGQKVEFLVSFYNNEISEKSEIFDDQFSVERPDGSNFTLKIRSTKLEDSAMYFCASSQQGPNQPQHFGDGTRLSIL.

This clonotype was counted at least ten times. The CDR3 region is CASSHRGMNTEAFF. The CDR3 bases are TGTGCCAGCAGCCACAGGGGCATGAACACTGAAGCTTTCTTT. V usage is TRBV14 and J usage is TRBJ1-1, with D possibly TRBD1 on 6 matching bases. CDR1 SGHDN and CDR2 FVKESK come from the germline V gene. The CDR3 loop spans 14 amino acids. V was cut by 3 bases and J by 0 bases, with 8 bases left in between. The whole variable domain, filled in from reference TRBV14 and TRBJ1-1, reads EAGVTQFPSHSVIEKGQTVTLRCDPISGHDNLYWYRRVMGKEIKFLLHFVKESKQDESGMPNNRFLAERTGGTYSTLKVQPAELEDSGVYFCASSHRGMNTEAFFGQGTRLTVV.

Ten or more counts support this clonotype. V and J are TRBV2 and TRBJ2-5, with D perhaps TRBD2 (7 bases). Trimming took 7 bases from V and 4 from J, leaving 19 bases between them. Germline loops: CDR1 SNHLY, CDR2 FYNNEI. This CDR3 comprises 15 residues. The CDR3 sequence is CASTRQAGAGETQYF. The CDR3, as DNA: TGTGCCAGCACCCGTCAGGCGGGGGCTGGAGAGACCCAGTACTTC.

This clonotype showed up many times. The chain joins TRBV6-2 or TRBV6-3 to TRBJ2-2; D may be TRBD2 (6 bases). The CDR3 sequence is 14 residues long. Trimming pared 6 bases from V and 2 bases from J, leaving 10 bases between. Per germline, CDR1 MNHEY and CDR2 SVGEGT. CDR3 sequence: CASRRTTNTGELFF. The DNA of the CDR3 is TGTGCCAGCAGACGGACTACCAACACCGGGGAGCTGTTTTTT.

Many counts were recorded for this clonotype. The CDR3 loop reads CASQELREEKLFF. CDR3 sequence (DNA): TGTGCCAGCCAAGAGTTGAGAGAAGAAAAACTGTTTTTT. V and J are TRBV6-5 and TRBJ1-4; D gene unclear. Trimming pared 8 bases from V and 8 bases from J, leaving 15 bases between. Germline CDR1 is MNHEY and CDR2 is SVGAGI. The CDR3 consists of 13 residues.

There are many counts of this clonotype. CDR3 region: CASRQIQETQYF. The CDR3, as DNA: TGTGCCAGCAGACAGATCCAAGAGACCCAGTACTTC. V and J are TRBV28 and TRBJ2-5, with unresolved D. This CDR3 region has 12 residues. CDR1 is MDHEN, CDR2 SYDVKM, per germline. V lost 6 bases and J 1 base, leaving 6 bases between the germline ends.

Ten or more counts support this clonotype. The genes are TRBV5-1 and TRBJ2-3, with D hard to call. Looked up from germline, CDR1 is SGHRS and CDR2 is YFSETQ. Trimming took off 0 bases at V and 2 bases at J, with 16 bases between the two ends. This CDR3 has 17 amino acids. The CDR3 DNA sequence: TGCGCCAGCAGCTTGGCCCAACAGCCAAGCGTCACAGATACGCAGTATTTT. As protein: CASSLAQQPSVTDTQYF.

There are many counts of this clonotype. The rearrangement uses TRBV5-1 and TRBJ2-5; 11 positions agree with TRBD1. CDR3 length equals 16 residues. The junction had 4 bases not matched to a gene; V was cut back by 3 bases and J by 0 bases. CDR1 and CDR2 (germline): SGHRS, YFSETQ. The CDR3 region is CASSSGTGGYQETQYF. The CDR3 DNA is TGCGCCAGCAGCTCCGGGACAGGGGGTTACCAAGAGACCCAGTACTTC.

Ten or more counts support this clonotype. This CDR3 is CASSQGGEGTDTQYF. CDR3 DNA: TGCGCCAGCAGCCAAGGTGGAGAGGGCACAGATACGCAGTATTTT. J is TRBJ2-3 and V is TRBV4-3; D call uncertain. From germline, CDR1 is LGHNA and CDR2 YSLEER. The V end lost 1 base, the J end lost 1 base, and 9 bases lay between the germline ends. This CDR3 has 15 residues.

This chain uses TRBV10-3 with TRBJ2-7; D is unclear. Trimming removed 10 bases from V and 3 bases from J, with 19 bases in between. The CDR3 spans 14 residues. CDR1 is ENHRY and CDR2 is SYGVKD in the germline V gene. CDR3 in DNA: TGTGCCACCCAGGCCAGGATTTACGTCTACGAGCAGTACTTC. It encodes CATQARIYVYEQYF.

Note on this clonotype: A much larger clone sits a single nucleotide away, making a read error possible. The chain links TRBV27 to TRBJ2-7, with a possible D match to TRBD2 (6 bases). Germline V CDR1 and CDR2: MNHEY, SMNVEV (reference sequence). V lost 2 bases, J lost 7 bases, and 18 bases lay in between. The CDR3 consists of 15 residues. CDR3 residues: CASSLRGSSYNEQYF. DNA of the CDR3: TGTGCCAGCAGTTTACGGGGGAGCTCCTACAATGAGCAGTACTTC.

The table lists this clonotype with many counts. The genes are TRBV15 and TRBJ1-2, with D possibly matching TRBD1 (5 bases). Germline CDR1 reads LNHNV; CDR2 reads YYDKDF (reference sequence). Trimming stripped 0 bases from V and 8 bases from J, with 16 bases between. The CDR3 runs 15 residues. This CDR3 reads CATSREGGSTGGYTF. CDR3 nucleotides: TGTGCCACCAGCAGAGAGGGGGGAAGCACGGGCGGCTACACCTTC. The full variable domain, completed using reference TRBV15 and TRBJ1-2, is DAMVIQNPRYQVTQFGKPVTLSCSQTLNHNVMYWYQQKSSQAPKLLFHYYDKDFNNEADTPDNFQSRRPNTSFCFLDIRSPGLGDTAMYLCATSREGGSTGGYTFGSGTRLTVV.

At least ten counts were recorded for this clonotype. This chain connects TRBV10-3 to TRBJ2-3; no definite D call. The CDR3 contains 13 residues. V lost 7 bases and J 0 bases, leaving 8 bases between the germline ends. Germline CDR1 and CDR2: ENHRY and SYGVKD. The DNA for the CDR3 is TGTGCCATCAAAAAGGATAGCACAGATACGCAGTATTTT. The encoded protein is CAIKKDSTDTQYF.

This clonotype appeared many times. This chain connects TRBV28 to TRBJ2-5; D call uncertain. Germline-derived CDR1 and CDR2 are MDHEN and SYDVKM. The CDR3 is 15 amino acids. V shed 5 bases and J shed 1 base, with 14 bases lying between them. DNA for the CDR3: TGTGCCAGCAGTGAAATGGACGGCAGCCAAGAGACCCAGTACTTC. Amino acids: CASSEMDGSQETQYF.

This clonotype has ten or more counts. V usage is TRBV28 and J usage is TRBJ1-5; no clear D. This CDR3 is 14 amino acids long. Trimming took off 5 bases at V and 8 bases at J, with 16 bases between the two ends. Germline values: CDR1 MDHEN, CDR2 SYDVKM. DNA of the CDR3: TGTGCCAGCAGTCTCATCTCGGGGATTGAGCCCCAGCATTTT. It translates to CASSLISGIEPQHF.

Concerning this clonotype: Since a far larger clone is one base different, this is likely a read error. The chain uses TRBV3-1 and TRBJ2-7; 8 nucleotides agree with TRBD1. This CDR3 has 14 residues. With V trimmed by 3 bases and J by 1 base, 2 bases remained unmatched. The germline CDR1 and CDR2 sequences are LGHDT and YNNKEL (reference sequence). CDR3 sequence reads: CASSQTGVSYEQYF. CDR3 nucleotides: TGTGCCAGCAGCCAGACAGGGGTATCCTACGAGCAGTACTTC.

This clonotype appeared many times. This chain connects TRBV20-1 to TRBJ2-3; the match to TRBD2 covers 10 bases. The CDR3 runs to 14 residues. Germline values: CDR1 DFQATT, CDR2 SNEGSKA (reference sequence). After removal of 7 bases from V and 6 bases from J, the junction contained 10 bases not matched to a gene. CDR3 residues: CSGRLAGARDTQYF. The CDR3 nucleotides read TGCAGTGGGAGGCTAGCGGGGGCCCGGGATACGCAGTATTTT.

This clonotype was picked up many times. The chain has TRBV5-1 and TRBJ2-7; 8 positions agree with TRBD2. Germline-derived CDR1 and CDR2 are SGHRS and YFSETQ. Losses at the gene ends were 0 bases for V and 4 bases for J; bases not matched to a gene: 3. This CDR3 has 14 residues. CDR3 coding DNA: TGCGCCAGCAGCTTGGAGGCTAGCGGGTACGAGCAGTACTTC. This codes for CASSLEASGYEQYF.

This clonotype was observed at least ten times. The V call is TRBV28, the J call TRBJ2-7; 8 bases are shared with TRBD2. CDR3 length equals 13 residues. V was pared by 8 bases and J by 2 bases, with 5 bases of the junction left unmatched. Germline CDR1 is MDHEN and CDR2 is SYDVKM. The CDR3 loop reads CASSDGRAYEQYF. The CDR3 bases are TGTGCCAGCTCGGACGGGAGGGCCTACGAGCAGTACTTC.

In this sample, this clonotype turned up many times. V gene TRBV6-5 combines with J gene TRBJ2-2; 8 bases map to TRBD2. The CDR3 length is 16 residues. Germline V gene sequence: CDR1 MNHEY, CDR2 SVGAGI. V gave up 5 bases and J gave up 1 base; unmatched junction bases: 6. In DNA form, the CDR3 reads TGTGCCAGCAGTGGGGTAGCGGGGAAGAACACCGGGGAGCTGTTTTTT. Encoded protein: CASSGVAGKNTGELFF.

This clonotype was counted only a few times. The V call is TRBV6-1, the J call TRBJ1-5, with D possibly TRBD1 on 5 matching bases. CDR3 length: 15 amino acids. Germline V gene sequence: CDR1 MNHNS, CDR2 SASEGT. Trimming stripped 5 bases from V and 2 bases from J, with 13 bases between. DNA for the CDR3: TGTGCCAGCAGTTCAGGGACTTCGGGCAATCAGCCCCAGCATTTT. This translates into CASSSGTSGNQPQHF.